This T cell receptor beta chain derives from a study of T-cell reconstitution after alpha-beta-depleted transplantation in children. This clonotype was observed at least ten times. Germline V gene lookup returns CDR1 MNHEY and CDR2 SVGAGI. The CDR3 has 14 residues. V lost 4 bases to trimming and J lost 8 bases; unmatched junction nucleotides: 4. The authors prepared the TCRbeta library with unique molecular identifiers. TCRdb fed the PCR reads into MiXCR, producing one record per CDR3 protein. The table lists about 600,000 distinct CDR3 sequences, roughly 10% of them singletons. The sample here was PBMCs from the stem cell graft donor, taken from the stem cell graft. The receptor comes from a human donor who donated a stem cell graft to a child with acute myeloid leukemia. This chain joins TRBV6-5 and TRBJ1-4; 10 bases are a match to TRBD1. In DNA, the CDR3 is TGTGCCAGCAGTTTCAGGACAGGGGGAGAAAAACTGTTTTTT. Translating it yields CASSFRTGGEKLFF.